The source of this TCR beta chain is a study of shared clonotypes between healthy human individuals. Study conclusions and caveats: Clonotype sharing among donors was thought likely to change with sequencing depth. Few donors limited the genetic and exposure-history diversity represented.

This clone was counted once. Its antigen is not identified. Trimming cost V 8 bases and J 5 bases, with 12 bases left between them. Germline V gene lookup returns CDR1 MNHEY and CDR2 SVGAGI. The CDR3 has 13 amino acids. Assay: immunoSEQ multiplex PCR; the TCRdb copy retains only in-frame clones and omits some. Seen here are over 2 million clones, roughly 95% observed once, and the top ten hold 0.1% to 0.15%. The sample consisted of naive CD4+ T cells sorted from blood. Subset noted: CD45RA+ positively selected. The TCR sequence derives from a man between 18 and 29 years old in good health. The V call is TRBV6-5, the J call TRBJ1-4; D is ambiguous. CDR3 coding DNA: TGTGCCAGCGGCCGGCAGACGAATGAAAAACTGTTTTTT. Its protein is CASGRQTNEKLFF.